This T cell receptor beta chain was recorded in a study of T cell responses to AZD1222 COVID-19 vaccine. Points from the study as a whole: Spike-wide vaccine-associated CD4 TCRs dominated at 160-218 and 743-854.

Recipients boosted at about 4 weeks or about 12 weeks are pooled. Repertoires were generated with immunoSEQ multiplex PCR, while TCRdb's copy carries only in-frame clones and drops some. The profile covers 250,000 to 300,000 clones, with about 94% appearing a single time and 0.5% to 0.65% taken by the ten largest. As for this clone: The antigen remains undetermined.

Deletions cut 0 bases from V and 9 bases from J, with 9 bases between. The CDR3 runs to 14 residues. CDR1 is ENHRY and CDR2 is SYGVKD in the germline V gene. The source of this sequence is an adult who received the AZD1222 COVID-19 vaccine. This chain uses TRBV10-3 with TRBJ1-6; tentative D call: TRBD1 (5 bases). The specimen comprised peripheral blood, sampled 28 days after the second AZD1222 dose. The CDR3 region is CAISESGESSPLHF. The CDR3 DNA reads TGTGCCATCAGTGAGTCAGGGGAAAGTTCACCCCTCCACTTT.